One and the same sample provided the 6 T cell receptor beta chains below, sequenced in a study of T cell responses to AZD1222 COVID-19 vaccine. Libraries were prepared by immunoSEQ multiplex PCR; TCRdb keeps only in-frame clonotypes and omits some of them. The data show tens of thousands of clones, 75% to 95% seen once. The sequencing here drew on peripheral blood, taken 28 days after the second AZD1222 dose. The source is an adult who received the AZD1222 COVID-19 vaccine.

This chain links TRBV2 with TRBJ2-7; perhaps TRBD2 as D (5 bases). Germline lookup yields CDR1 SNHLY and CDR2 FYNNEI. Trimming removed 2 bases from V and 6 bases from J, with 14 bases in between. This CDR3 region has 14 residues. As DNA, the CDR3 is TGTGCCAGCAGTGAATACGGGAATCAGCGCGAGCAGTACTTC. Translating it yields CASSEYGNQREQYF.

The gene calls are TRBV28 and TRBJ1-4, with D perhaps TRBD1 (6 bases). Per the germline V gene, CDR1 is MDHEN and CDR2 is SYDVKM. The CDR3 sequence is 15 residues long. The V gene lost 5 bases and the J gene lost 7 bases, with 17 bases spanning the gap. The CDR3 sequence: CASSLNSGQSEKLFF. For the CDR3, the DNA is TGTGCCAGCAGTCTAAACTCCGGACAGAGTGAAAAACTGTTTTTT.

The count of this clone is one. CDR3 sequence reads: CSVEDPDRGQYNEQFF. CDR3 DNA: TGCAGCGTTGAAGACCCTGACAGGGGGCAATACAATGAGCAGTTCTTC. V is TRBV29-1 and J is TRBJ2-1; TRBD1 aligns across 10 bases. V lost 0 bases and J lost 4; bases outside the gene matches: 6. In germline, CDR1 is SQVTM, CDR2 ANQGSEA. The CDR3 contains 16 residues.

This clone has a single count. This sequence joins TRBV7-2 and TRBJ2-2; TRBD2 matches at 13 bases. V lost 5 bases to trimming and J lost 5 bases; unmatched junction nucleotides: 5. The germline gives CDR1 SGHTA, CDR2 FQGNSA. The CDR3 has 16 residues. CDR3 protein: CASSVGLAGVTGELFF. The CDR3 bases are TGTGCCAGCAGCGTAGGACTAGCGGGAGTGACCGGGGAGCTGTTTTTT.

V is TRBV28 and J is TRBJ2-6, with 7 nucleotides matching TRBD1. V was pared by 9 bases and J by 0 bases, with 14 bases of the junction left unmatched. CDR1 is MDHEN and CDR2 is SYDVKM in the germline V gene. The CDR3 has 18 residues. In DNA form, the CDR3 reads TGTGCCAGTTCTAGCACAGGGGTATCCCGCTCTGGGGCCAACGTCCTGACTTTC. It encodes CASSSTGVSRSGANVLTF.

This rearrangement joins TRBV2 to TRBJ1-4, with 8 positions matching TRBD1. With V trimmed by 5 bases and J by 7 bases, 6 bases remained unmatched. The CDR3 runs to 14 residues. Germline lookup yields CDR1 SNHLY and CDR2 FYNNEI. CDR3 residues: CASSSDRVTEKLFF. CDR3 sequence (DNA): TGTGCCAGCAGTTCGGACAGGGTAACTGAAAAACTGTTTTTT.